The clone carrying this T cell receptor beta chain was counted once. This entry belongs to a study of blood T cells in healthy people across ages. Next came a second PCR, run for about 7 to 11 cycles, which used a sample-barcoded 5' primer along with a J-beta primer mix. Each CDR3 protein is one row after TCRdb ran MiXCR on the 5' RACE reads. The repertoire holds around 1,000,000 distinct CDR3 sequences, with 35% to 45% as singletons. Trimming removed 0 bases at V and 5 bases at J, with 10 bases between. From germline, CDR1 is LGHNA and CDR2 YSLEER. This CDR3 comprises 15 residues. The receptor's source is a young man in good health. The sequencing sample was made of blood. The V call is TRBV4-3, the J call TRBJ1-4, with D uncertain. In DNA form, the CDR3 reads TGCGCCAGCAGCCAAGAAGGGAGACAAAATGAAAAACTGTTTTTT. It is translated as CASSQEGRQNEKLFF.